This T cell receptor beta chain was sequenced for a study of blood T cell repertoires in COVID-19. Study details: PBMCs, B-cell-depleted T cells, or T cells provided the cDNA or gDNA that made up the material.

The CDR3 loop spans 13 amino acids. V shed 4 bases, J shed 5 bases, and the junction held 2 bases outside the gene matches. Only in-frame clones appear in the TCRdb table, and some are missing; sequencing was by immunoSEQ multiplex PCR. The table shows 70,000 to 95,000 clones, with around 90% occurring only once. The chain recombines TRBV12-3 or TRBV12-4 with TRBJ2-7, with 10 nucleotides matching TRBD2. The sequence was collected from a woman aged 80 or over with active COVID-19. Sample: peripheral blood. In DNA, the CDR3 is TGTGCCAGCAGTTGGACTAGCGGTAACGAGCAGTACTTC. This codes for CASSWTSGNEQYF.